This T cell receptor (beta chain) is drawn from a study of metastatic and nonmetastatic thyroid tumors. Looking at the study overall: Thyroid patients, malignant and benign, had repertoires compared across blood and tumor or nodule tissue.

Before thyroid surgery, none of the patients had received any treatment. V lost 6 bases to trimming and J lost 2 bases, with 9 bases between them. Per the germline V gene, CDR1 is DFQATT and CDR2 is SNEGSKA (reference sequence). The CDR3 extends over 12 amino acids. Details on this clone: A much larger clone lies a single base off, so this may be a read error.

TCRdb re-called clones from the PCR reads using MiXCR. Of about 82,000 clones listed, roughly an eighth were seen once; the top ten hold approximately 8.8%. The chain joins TRBV20-1 to TRBJ2-3, with no clear D. The sequencing sample was made of tumor tissue. This TCR was sampled from a female donor with papillary thyroid cancer or a benign thyroid nodule (not recorded which). Some clones in this sample may be carry-over from other donors' samples. DNA for the CDR3: TGCAGTGCGCAGCCGCCCACAGATACGCAGTATTTT. Amino acids: CSAQPPTDTQYF.